This T cell receptor beta chain was captured in a study of cytomegalovirus exposure and HLA in healthy donors. 60 Vbeta and 13 Jbeta primers were used in PCR. The method was immunoSEQ multiplex PCR; TCRdb's version includes in-frame clones alone and lacks a portion of them. Of 150,000 to 200,000 clones detected, more than 75% appear once; the ten largest clones hold roughly 1.9%. Material for sequencing was PBMCs. The sequence derives from a woman aged 18-29 years in good health and CMV-seronegative.

The CDR3 is CASSEAAENRGRNRYGYTF. In DNA form, the CDR3 reads TGTGCCAGCAGTGAAGCCGCAGAAAACAGGGGGAGAAACCGCTATGGCTACACCTTC. The chain links TRBV6-1 to TRBJ1-2, with 8 nucleotides matching TRBD1. Germline values: CDR1 MNHNS, CDR2 SASEGT. Trimming cost V 0 bases and J 4 bases; bases outside gene matches: 16. This CDR3 region has 19 residues.